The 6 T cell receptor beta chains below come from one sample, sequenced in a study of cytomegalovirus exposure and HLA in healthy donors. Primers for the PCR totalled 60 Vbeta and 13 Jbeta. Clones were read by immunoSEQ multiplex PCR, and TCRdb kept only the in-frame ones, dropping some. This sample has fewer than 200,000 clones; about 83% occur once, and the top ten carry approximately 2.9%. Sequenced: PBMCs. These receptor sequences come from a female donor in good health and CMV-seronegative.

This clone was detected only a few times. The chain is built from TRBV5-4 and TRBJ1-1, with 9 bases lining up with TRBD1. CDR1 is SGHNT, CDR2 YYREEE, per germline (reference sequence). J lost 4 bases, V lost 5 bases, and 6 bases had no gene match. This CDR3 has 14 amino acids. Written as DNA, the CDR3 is TGTGCCAGCAGACAGGGGGCTGTGGGCACTGAAGCTTTCTTT. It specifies CASRQGAVGTEAFF.

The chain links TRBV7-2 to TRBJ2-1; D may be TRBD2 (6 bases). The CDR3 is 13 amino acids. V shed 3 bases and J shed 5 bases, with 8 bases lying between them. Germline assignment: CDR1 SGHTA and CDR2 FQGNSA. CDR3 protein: CASSFGGDNEQFF. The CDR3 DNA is TGTGCCAGCAGCTTCGGCGGGGACAATGAGCAGTTCTTC.

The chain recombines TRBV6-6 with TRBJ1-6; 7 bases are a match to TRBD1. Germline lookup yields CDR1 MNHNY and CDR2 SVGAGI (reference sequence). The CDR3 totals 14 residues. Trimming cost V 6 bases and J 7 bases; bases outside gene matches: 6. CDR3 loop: CASSRGQINSPLHF. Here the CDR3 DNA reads TGTGCCAGCAGCAGGGGACAGATCAATTCACCCCTCCACTTT.

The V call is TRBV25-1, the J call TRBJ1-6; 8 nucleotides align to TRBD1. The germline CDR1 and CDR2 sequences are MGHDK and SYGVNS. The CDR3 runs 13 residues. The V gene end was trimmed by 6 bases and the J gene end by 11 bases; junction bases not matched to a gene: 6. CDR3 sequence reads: CASRGQVGTPLHF. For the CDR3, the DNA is TGTGCCAGCAGGGGACAGGTCGGAACACCCCTCCACTTT.

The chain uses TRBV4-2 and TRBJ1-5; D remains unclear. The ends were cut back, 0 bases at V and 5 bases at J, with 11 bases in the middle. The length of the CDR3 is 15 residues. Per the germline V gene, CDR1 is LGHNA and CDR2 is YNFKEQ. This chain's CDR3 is CASSQEGRTHQPQHF. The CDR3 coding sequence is TGTGCCAGCAGCCAAGAGGGCCGTACGCATCAGCCCCAGCATTTT.

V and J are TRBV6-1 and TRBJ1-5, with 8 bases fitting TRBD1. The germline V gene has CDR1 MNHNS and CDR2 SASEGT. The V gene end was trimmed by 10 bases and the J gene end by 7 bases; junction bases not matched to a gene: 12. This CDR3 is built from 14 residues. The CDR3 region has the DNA TGTGCCATCTCCTCAGGGGGCGTAGGCCAGCCCCAGCATTTT. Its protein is CAISSGGVGQPQHF.